The T cell receptor beta chain under discussion was sequenced for a study of T cell responses to AZD1222 COVID-19 vaccine. For the study at large: Samples with a second dose at about 4 or about 12 weeks were pooled together.

In the case of this clone: Its antigen is not identified.

The study's findings and limits: Increased Spike-specific TCR breadth and depth were observed after two AZD1222 doses. Nearly half of spike-specific TCRs reportedly go after variant regions that carry no mutations. Among the donors, most were white British and more were female, and clonal diversity was possibly underestimated.

Germline values: CDR1 LGHDT, CDR2 YNNKEL (reference sequence). The CDR3 contains 14 residues. V shed 6 bases, J shed 3 bases, and the junction held 4 bases outside the gene matches. Repertoires were generated with immunoSEQ multiplex PCR, while TCRdb's copy carries only in-frame clones and drops some. There are roughly 100,000 clones in the sample; around 90% occur only once, and roughly 3.5% lies in the top ten. The chain joins TRBV3-1 (or the pseudogene TRBV3-2) to TRBJ2-1; 8 nucleotides line up with TRBD1. The source was peripheral blood, collected on day 0 of AZD1222 vaccination. The receptor was derived from an adult in good health. DNA for the CDR3: TGTGCCAGCAGACCGACAGGGGACTACAATGAGCAGTTCTTC. Translating it yields CASRPTGDYNEQFF.